Below, 5 T cell receptor beta chains from the same sample are listed, as sequenced in a study of T cells in localized non-small cell lung cancer. Repertoires were generated with immunoSEQ multiplex PCR, while TCRdb's copy carries only in-frame clones and drops some. The sample records roughly 3,900 clones, around two fifths being singletons. This material consisted of lung tumor tissue, taken before any cancer treatment. These TCRs come from a woman aged 40 to 75 with stage I lung adenocarcinoma.

The CDR3 region has the DNA TGTGCCAGTAGTTTGGGACAGGCCTATGGCTACACCTTC. Translating gives CASSLGQAYGYTF. This chain joins TRBV19 and TRBJ1-2; the match to TRBD1 covers 8 bases. The CDR3 spans 13 residues. Per germline, CDR1 LNHDA and CDR2 SQIVND (reference sequence). V shed 5 bases, J shed 4 bases, and the junction held 3 bases outside the gene matches.

The CDR3 region has the DNA TGTGCCAGCATTTTAGGACAGGGCCTGGGTGGCTACACCTTC. Protein sequence: CASILGQGLGGYTF. The chain recombines TRBV6-8 with TRBJ1-2, with 8 nucleotides matching TRBD1. The CDR3 contains 14 residues. CDR1 is MNHGY, CDR2 SAAAGT, per germline. V trimming: 7 bases; J trimming: 7 bases; junction bases outside the gene matches: 11.

This chain uses TRBV19 with TRBJ1-2; D uncertain. The CDR3 loop spans 11 amino acids. Trimming removed 5 bases at V and 4 bases at J, with 5 bases between. Germline V gene sequence: CDR1 LNHDA, CDR2 SQIVND (reference sequence). The CDR3 DNA reads TGTGCCAGTAGTTCCTTCTATGGCTACACCTTC. This encodes CASSSFYGYTF.

The rearrangement joins TRBV29-1 to TRBJ2-7, with 7 bases lining up with TRBD2. J was trimmed by 3 bases and V by 1 base; bases with no gene match: 9. The CDR3 sequence is 15 residues long. Germline lookup yields CDR1 SQVTM and CDR2 ANQGSEA. In nucleotides, the CDR3 is TGCAGCGTTGAAGTCGGGGGAGGGGTCTTCTACGAGCAGTACTTC. It codes for CSVEVGGGVFYEQYF.

This chain uses TRBV5-1 with TRBJ2-1; D is perhaps TRBD2 (6 bases). Trimming took 0 bases from V and 7 from J, leaving 17 bases between them. The CDR3 contains 16 residues. Germline V gene sequence: CDR1 SGHRS, CDR2 YFSETQ. CDR3 loop: CASSLDPAGWWNEQFF. The DNA of the CDR3 is TGCGCCAGCAGCTTGGACCCAGCGGGCTGGTGGAATGAGCAGTTCTTC.